This T cell receptor beta chain was sequenced during a study of metastatic and nonmetastatic thyroid tumors. Study overall: Repertoires were compared across blood and tumor or nodule tissue from malignant and benign thyroid patients.

Germline values: CDR1 MNHEY, CDR2 SVGAGI. Trimming pared 2 bases from V and 3 bases from J, leaving 17 bases between. This CDR3 is 17 amino acids long. Study results and caveats: For both blood and tumor, malignant thyroid tumors reportedly showed significantly higher TCR beta diversity than benign nodules did.

This clone was counted many times. Its antigen remains unknown. Until they underwent thyroid surgery, no patient had received any treatment. Original analysis: A classifier of distant metastasis in papillary thyroid cancer was built from CDR3 differences (across clinicopathological groups). TCRdb re-called the PCR reads with MiXCR. None of the V and J calls come from the authors' own analysis; TCRdb made them. Seen here are about 43,000 clones, about an eighth observed once, and the top ten hold approximately 20%. This sequence originates from a female donor with papillary thyroid cancer or a benign thyroid nodule (not recorded which). Some clones in this sample may be carry-over from other donors' samples. Sequenced input: blood. V and J are TRBV6-5 and TRBJ1-5; D is ambiguous. CDR3 protein: CASSYGAGNNVNQPQHF. The CDR3 DNA reads TGTGCCAGCAGTTACGGTGCGGGGAATAATGTCAATCAGCCCCAGCATTTT.